The present T cell receptor (beta chain) was sequenced within a study of T cell repertoires in cytomegalovirus infection. Study information: Shared public TCR beta signatures pointed to both CMV infection and a matching HLA type.

V was clipped by 2 bases and J by 12 bases, with 10 bases between them. The CDR3 is 11 residues long. Germline V lookup: CDR1 LGHNT, CDR2 FRNRAP. TCRdb processed the reads anew with MiXCR; each CDR3 protein has one entry. The data contain about 260,000 distinct CDR3 sequences, approximately 8.3% of them seen just once; the ten biggest clones take up more than 13%. The rearrangement links TRBV12-5 to TRBJ1-2; D is uncertain. The TCR was taken from a human donor in good health (CMV status not recorded). Some clones in this sample may be carry-over from other donors' samples. Sequencing was performed on PBMCs. Written as DNA, the CDR3 is TGTGCTAGTGGTTTGCCCGCCGGGAACACCTTC. Residues: CASGLPAGNTF.